One T cell receptor beta chain is described in this entry. Here immunoSEQ multiplex PCR was the method, and the copy in TCRdb shows in-frame clones only, minus some. The repertoire includes some 80,000 clones, roughly 90% of them detected once, and approximately 0.15% sits in the top ten. The data originate from a study of human versus mouse CDR3 diversity and MHC coevolution. This CDR3 comprises 13 residues. Per the germline V gene, CDR1 is MGHRA and CDR2 is YSYEKL. Trimming cost V 2 bases and J 6 bases, with 8 bases left between them. Input material: naive CD4+ T cells from blood. The subset: CD45RO-negative CD62L-positive naive CD4 T cells. V gene TRBV4-1 combines with J gene TRBJ1-5; D is uncertain. The clonotype comes from a person between 30 and 69 years old in good health. The CDR3 DNA sequence: TGCGCCAGCAGCCAAAGCCGGGTTCAGCCCCAGCATTTT. It is translated as CASSQSRVQPQHF.